Following are 10 T cell receptor beta chains from one sample sequenced in a study of cytomegalovirus exposure and HLA in healthy donors (dated by TCRdb to 2017 to 2019). The library was built by means of the immunoSEQ multiplex PCR assay. The multiplex PCR relied on a mix of 60 forward primers for TCR Vbeta segments and 13 reverse primers for TCR Jbeta segments. The source is immuneACCESS, and TCRdb retained only in-frame sequences with V and J called. Part of the clones is not carried over; for the studies checked, unresolved V genes explain less than half of this, and the remainder is unexplained. For this sample there are 150,000 to 200,000 clones; over 70% appear just once. About 2.2% of the sample comes from the top ten. The sequencing sample was made of PBMCs. Receptors were obtained from a woman aged 25 to 39 in good health and CMV-seronegative.

The rearrangement joins TRBV14 to TRBJ2-1; 9 positions match TRBD2. The CDR3 sequence is 16 residues long. The trim removed 4 bases at V and 4 bases at J, leaving 8 bases unmatched. Germline loops: CDR1 SGHDN, CDR2 FVKESK. The CDR3 reads CASSLLAGATYNEQFF. The CDR3 coding sequence is TGTGCCAGCAGCCTCTTAGCGGGGGCCACATACAATGAGCAGTTCTTC. The full variable domain, in which reference TRBV14 and TRBJ2-1 provide the parts outside the CDR3, is EAGVTQFPSHSVIEKGQTVTLRCDPISGHDNLYWYRRVMGKEIKFLLHFVKESKQDESGMPNNRFLAERTGGTYSTLKVQPAELEDSGVYFCASSLLAGATYNEQFFGPGTRLTVL.

The V and J genes are TRBV6-6 and TRBJ1-1; perhaps TRBD1 as D (5 bases). The CDR3 contains 15 residues. Germline lookup yields CDR1 MNHNY and CDR2 SVGAGI (reference sequence). Trimming cost V 0 bases and J 0 bases, with 8 bases left between them. CDR3 sequence (DNA): TGTGCCAGCAGTTACTCGGGGGGGATGAACACTGAAGCTTTCTTT. This sequence encodes CASSYSGGMNTEAFF.

J is TRBJ1-4 and V is TRBV21-1. TRBV21-1 has pseudogene status. This CDR3 is 16 amino acids long. This CDR3 reads CASSKGSRGVGEKLFF. CDR3 nucleotides: TGTGCCAGCAGCAAAGGATCCCGGGGAGTGGGTGAAAAACTGTTTTTT.

This clone was seen only a few times. V is TRBV7-2 and J is TRBJ2-3; D is unclear. Germline V lookup: CDR1 SGHTA, CDR2 FQGNSA. The CDR3 loop spans 17 amino acids. Trimming cost V 2 bases and J 0 bases, with 15 bases left between them. CDR3 nucleotides: TGTGCCAGCAGCTTAAGAGGTTCACTATCTAGCACAGATACGCAGTATTTT. It codes for CASSLRGSLSSTDTQYF.

The rearrangement uses TRBV13 and TRBJ1-1, with D perhaps matching TRBD1 (6 bases). Germline V gene sequence: CDR1 PRHDT, CDR2 FYEKMQ (reference sequence). The CDR3 contains 15 residues. V was shortened by 4 bases and J by 0 bases, with 12 bases between the two germline ends. The DNA of the CDR3 is TGTGCCAGCAGCTACGGACAGAGAATGAACACTGAAGCTTTCTTT. The encoded protein is CASSYGQRMNTEAFF.

The CDR3 reads CASSSSSGGGETQYF. Here the CDR3 DNA reads TGTGCCAGCAGCTCATCTAGCGGGGGGGGAGAGACCCAGTACTTC. The genes are TRBV7-2 and TRBJ2-5; 12 nucleotides align to TRBD2. The trim removed 4 bases at V and 4 bases at J, leaving 4 bases unmatched. This CDR3 has 15 amino acids. Germline assignment: CDR1 SGHTA and CDR2 FQGNSA.

The chain is built from TRBV18 and TRBJ1-1, with D unclear. Per germline, CDR1 KGHSH and CDR2 LQKENI. The V end was cut by 3 bases, the J end by 0 bases, with 5 bases between. The CDR3 loop spans 13 amino acids. The CDR3: CASSPNMNTEAFF. The CDR3 DNA reads TGTGCCAGCTCACCGAACATGAACACTGAAGCTTTCTTT.

This clone was found once. The chain uses TRBV7-2 and TRBJ2-1; TRBD1 matches at 9 bases. V dropped 1 base and J dropped 4; count of bases not matched to a gene: 5. The CDR3 length is 16 residues. Germline CDR1 SGHTA, CDR2 FQGNSA. The CDR3 sequence is CASSLVTGGRYNEQFF. The DNA for the CDR3 is TGTGCCAGCAGCTTAGTGACAGGGGGGCGGTACAATGAGCAGTTCTTC.

The chain uses TRBV2 and TRBJ1-2; 9 nucleotides agree with TRBD1. The ends lost 7 bases at V and 8 bases at J; junction bases unmatched: 2. There are 11 residues in the CDR3. The germline CDR1 and CDR2 sequences are SNHLY and FYNNEI. The CDR3, as DNA: TGTGCCAGCAACAGGGGGCGAGGCTACACCTTC. Its translation is CASNRGRGYTF.

This clone has a handful of counts. This sequence joins TRBV5-1 and TRBJ2-3, with 12 positions matching TRBD2. The CDR3 spans 16 residues. Germline values: CDR1 SGHRS, CDR2 YFSETQ. J lost 2 bases, V lost 5 bases, and 6 bases had no gene match. The CDR3 DNA is TGCGCCAGCAGTCGGACTAGCGGGGCTAACACAGATACGCAGTATTTT. Translating it yields CASSRTSGANTDTQYF.